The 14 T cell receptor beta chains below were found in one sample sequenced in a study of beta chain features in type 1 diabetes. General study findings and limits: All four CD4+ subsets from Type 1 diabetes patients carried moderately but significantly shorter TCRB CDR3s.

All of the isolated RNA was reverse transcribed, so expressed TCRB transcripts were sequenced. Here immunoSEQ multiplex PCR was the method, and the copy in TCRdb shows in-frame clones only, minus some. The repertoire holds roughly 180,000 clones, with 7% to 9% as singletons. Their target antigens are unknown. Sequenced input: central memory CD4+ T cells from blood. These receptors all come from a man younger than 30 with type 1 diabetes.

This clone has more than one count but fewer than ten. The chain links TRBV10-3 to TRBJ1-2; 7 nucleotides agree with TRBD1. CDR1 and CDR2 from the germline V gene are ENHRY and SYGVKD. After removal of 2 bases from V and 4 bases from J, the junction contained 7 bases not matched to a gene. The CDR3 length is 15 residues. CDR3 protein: CAISESQGGVYGYTF. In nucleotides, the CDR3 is TGTGCCATCAGTGAGAGTCAAGGGGGCGTCTATGGCTACACCTTC.

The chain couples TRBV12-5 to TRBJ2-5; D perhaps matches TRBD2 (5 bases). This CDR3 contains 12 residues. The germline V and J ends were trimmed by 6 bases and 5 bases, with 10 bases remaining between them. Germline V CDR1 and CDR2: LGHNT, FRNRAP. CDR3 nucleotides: TGTGCTAGTGGACCGGGGTGGGAGACCCAGTACTTC. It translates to CASGPGWETQYF.

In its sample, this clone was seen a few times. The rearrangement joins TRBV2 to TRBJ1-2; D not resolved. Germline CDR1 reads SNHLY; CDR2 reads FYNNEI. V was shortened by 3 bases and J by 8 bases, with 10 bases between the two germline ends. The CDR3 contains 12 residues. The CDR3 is CASSDEGRGYTF. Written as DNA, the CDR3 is TGTGCCAGCAGTGACGAGGGCCGGGGCTACACCTTC.

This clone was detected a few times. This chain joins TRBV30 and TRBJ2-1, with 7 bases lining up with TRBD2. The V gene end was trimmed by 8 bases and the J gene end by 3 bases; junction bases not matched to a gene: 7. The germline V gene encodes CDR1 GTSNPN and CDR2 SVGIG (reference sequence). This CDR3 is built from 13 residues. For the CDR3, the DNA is TGTGCCCTCTCCGGGGGGAACTACAATGAGCAGTTCTTC. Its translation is CALSGGNYNEQFF.

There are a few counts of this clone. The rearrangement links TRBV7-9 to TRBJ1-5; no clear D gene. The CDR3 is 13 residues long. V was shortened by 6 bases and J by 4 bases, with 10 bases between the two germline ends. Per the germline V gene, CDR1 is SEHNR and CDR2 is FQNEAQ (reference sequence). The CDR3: CASSLTVNQPQHF. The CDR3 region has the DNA TGTGCCAGCAGTCTAACGGTGAATCAGCCCCAGCATTTT.

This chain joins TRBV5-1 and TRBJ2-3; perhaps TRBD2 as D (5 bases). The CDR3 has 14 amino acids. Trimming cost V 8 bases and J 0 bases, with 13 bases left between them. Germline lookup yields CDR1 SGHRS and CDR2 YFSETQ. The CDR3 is CASAWGASTDTQYF. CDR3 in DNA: TGCGCCAGTGCTTGGGGAGCAAGCACAGATACGCAGTATTTT.

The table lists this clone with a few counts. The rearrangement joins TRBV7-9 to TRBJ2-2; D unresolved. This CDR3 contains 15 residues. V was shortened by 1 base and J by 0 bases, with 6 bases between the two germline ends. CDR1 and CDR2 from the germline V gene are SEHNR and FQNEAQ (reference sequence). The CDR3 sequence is CASSLVLANTGELFF. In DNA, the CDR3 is TGTGCCAGCAGCTTAGTGCTAGCGAACACCGGGGAGCTGTTTTTT.

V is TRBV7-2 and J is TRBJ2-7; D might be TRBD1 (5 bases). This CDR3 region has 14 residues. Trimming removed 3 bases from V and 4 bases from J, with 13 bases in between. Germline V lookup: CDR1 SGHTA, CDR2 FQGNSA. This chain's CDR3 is CASSFNQGGYEQYF. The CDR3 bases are TGTGCCAGCAGCTTTAATCAGGGCGGATACGAGCAGTACTTC.

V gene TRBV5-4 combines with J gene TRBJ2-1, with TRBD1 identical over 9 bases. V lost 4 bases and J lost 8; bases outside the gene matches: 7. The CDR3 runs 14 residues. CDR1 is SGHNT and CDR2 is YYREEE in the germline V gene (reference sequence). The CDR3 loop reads CASSERDRADEQFF. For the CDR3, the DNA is TGTGCCAGCAGCGAGAGGGACAGGGCAGATGAGCAGTTCTTC.

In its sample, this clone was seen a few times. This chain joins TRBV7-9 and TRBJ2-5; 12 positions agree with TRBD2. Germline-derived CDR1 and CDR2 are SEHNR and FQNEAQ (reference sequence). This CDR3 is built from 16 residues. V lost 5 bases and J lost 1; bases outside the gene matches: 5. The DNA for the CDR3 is TGTGCCAGCAGCCGCACTAGCGGGGGGATCCAAGAGACCCAGTACTTC. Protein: CASSRTSGGIQETQYF.

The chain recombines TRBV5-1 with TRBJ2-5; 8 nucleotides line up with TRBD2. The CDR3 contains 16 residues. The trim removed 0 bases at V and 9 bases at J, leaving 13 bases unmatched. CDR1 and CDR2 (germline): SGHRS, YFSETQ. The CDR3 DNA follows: TGCGCCAGCAGCTTGGCCGGGGAGCGGCGAGCGGGAGCCCAGTACTTC. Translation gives CASSLAGERRAGAQYF.

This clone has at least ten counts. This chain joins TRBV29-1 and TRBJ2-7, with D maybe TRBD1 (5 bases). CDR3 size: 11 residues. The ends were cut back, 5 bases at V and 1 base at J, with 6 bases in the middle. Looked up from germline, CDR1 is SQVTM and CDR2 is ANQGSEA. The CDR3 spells CSVRQSYEQYF. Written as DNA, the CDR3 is TGCAGCGTTAGACAGTCCTACGAGCAGTACTTC.

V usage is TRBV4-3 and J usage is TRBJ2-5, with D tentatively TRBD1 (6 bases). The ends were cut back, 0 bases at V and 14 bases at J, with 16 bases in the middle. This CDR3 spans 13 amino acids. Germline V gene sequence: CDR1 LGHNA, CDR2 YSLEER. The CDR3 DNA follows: TGCGCCAGCAGCCAAGATCTTCAAAGGGACATTTACTTC. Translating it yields CASSQDLQRDIYF.

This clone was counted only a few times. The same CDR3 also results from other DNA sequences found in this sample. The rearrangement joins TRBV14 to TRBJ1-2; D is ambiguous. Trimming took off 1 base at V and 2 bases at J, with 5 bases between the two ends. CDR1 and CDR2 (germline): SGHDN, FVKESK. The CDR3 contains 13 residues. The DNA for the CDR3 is TGTGCCAGCAGCCAAGGGGCGAACTATGGCTACACCTTC. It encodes CASSQGANYGYTF.